One TCR beta chain is described in this entry. Assay: immunoSEQ multiplex PCR; the TCRdb copy retains only in-frame clones and omits some. The sample records about 110,000 clones, roughly 91% being singletons. This entry comes from a study of blood T cell repertoires in COVID-19. This CDR3 is 14 amino acids long. The origin of this receptor is a woman aged 50 to 60 with acute or convalescent COVID-19. The rearrangement links TRBV21-1 to TRBJ2-1; whether TRBD1, the table's D call, matches the DNA was not checked. TRBV21-1 is deemed a pseudogene. Sequenced sample: peripheral blood. The CDR3 nucleotides are TGTGCCAGCAGCACCCGGGACAACTACAATGAGCAGTTCTTC. Its translation is CASSTRDNYNEQFF.